The source of this T cell receptor (beta chain) is a study of blood T cells in healthy people across ages. Next came a second PCR, run for 7 to 11 cycles, which used a sample-barcoded 5' primer along with a J-beta primer mix. TCRdb fed the 5' RACE reads into MiXCR, producing one record per CDR3 protein. The sample holds about 590,000 distinct CDR3 sequences, approximately 30% seen once. This clonotype was seen repeatedly, ten times or more. The CDR3 runs to 15 residues. From germline, CDR1 is ENHRY and CDR2 SYGVKD. Trimming cost V 4 bases and J 5 bases; bases outside gene matches: 8. The receptor's source is a woman aged 80 or over in good health. Sequencing input: blood. The chain links TRBV10-3 to TRBJ2-3, with 8 nucleotides matching TRBD2. This chain's CDR3 is CAISVASGFGDTQYF. As DNA, the CDR3 is TGTGCCATCAGTGTTGCTAGCGGGTTTGGAGATACGCAGTATTTT.